The sequence of this TCR beta chain was determined in a study of CD8+ T cells in alopecia areata (dated by TCRdb to 2017 to 2018). Background for the entire study: The treated patients took part in an open-label pilot trial in which moderate-to-severe alopecia areata was treated with oral tofacitinib at 5 to 10 mg twice daily. RNA came from the PAXgene miRNA kit for fixed scalp, the miRNeasy kit for PBMCs, and the RNeasy kit for mouse skin. Clonality in the scalp was compared among normal scalp (n=4), patchy alopecia areata scalp (n=8), and alopecia totalis/universalis scalp (n=8). The study used high-throughput TCRbeta sequencing to examine T cell clonal expansion in alopecia areata, in both the C3H/HeJ mouse model and human patients. Scalp tissue and sorted CD4+ and CD8+ peripheral blood T cells from patchy and totalis/universalis alopecia areata patients and from healthy controls were covered by human TCRbeta sequencing. Patients on tofacitinib were biopsied at baseline and after 4 and 24 weeks of treatment, and several of the patients also had a later scalp biopsy. Tofacitinib was given for 6 to 18 months, followed by 6 months of follow-up off drug to assess delayed response and recurrence. TCRbeta CDR3 regions were amplified by immunoSEQ multiplex PCR using 35 Vbeta forward and 13 Jbeta reverse primers.

Peripheral blood and lesional scalp punch biopsies were obtained from patients with alopecia areata. PBMCs were separated by density centrifugation and stained for CD3, CD4 and CD8, after which CD4+ and CD8+ T cells were sorted on a FACSAria. On this clone itself: Its specific antigen is unknown. Base qualities are not recorded, but no much larger clone differs from it by a single base.

What the research found in general, with its limitations: Higher clonality and more expanded CD8+ clones were observed in lesional scalp than in normal scalp, particularly in alopecia totalis/universalis, a finding suggestive of antigenic drive. Unlike mouse skin, where gammadelta T cells dominate, normal human skin contains resident alphabeta T cells that get sequenced too, which complicates analysis of the scalp TCR repertoire. Compared with mice, TCR sequences shared between patients were less clear, possibly partly because of HLA diversity across the patient population.

Counted from cysteine to phenylalanine, this CDR3 has 13 amino acids. Just the 39-base CDR3 DNA is kept, in frame starting at base 1. The germline V gene (reference sequence) gives CDR1 as SGHNT and CDR2 as YYREEE. Trimming takes 3 bases from V and 5 bases from J, and the germline ends sit 12 bases apart. The library was built by means of the immunoSEQ multiplex PCR assay. For TCR sequencing, RNA was extracted from every sample and reverse transcribed into cDNA to serve as template. SuperScript III was used to make first-strand cDNA, primed with a 2:1 mix of oligo-dT and random hexamers. A synthetic immune receptor repertoire was used to assess amplification bias, and residual bias was removed computationally. The paper's data handling went like this. After raw reads were preprocessed to remove errors, the CDR3 was defined following IMGT conventions as running from the conserved cysteine to phenylalanine. Clonality was computed by normalizing Shannon entropy by log2 of the number of productive unique TCRs and subtracting the result from 1. Whether each scalp clone was CD4 or CD8 was inferred by checking scalp TCRbeta sequences against the CD4 and CD8 repertoires from sorted blood. TCRdb mirrors the immuneACCESS table, restricted to in-frame sequences. Some clones are absent from its copies; in checked studies, under half trace to an unresolved V gene, and the reason for the others is unknown. V, J and clone size derive from that table, while D and trimming were established from the DNA sequence. The sample table lists some 110,000 clones, under 40% of them with a count of one. Together, the top ten hold approximately 2.8% of the sample.

The chain employs TRBV5-4 and TRBJ2-7; the best D guess is TRBD1, with 6 bases matching. This clonotype was obtained from a human donor with alopecia areata. The sample was CD4+ T cells sorted from blood. In nucleotides, the sequence is TGTGCCAGCAGCTGGGACACCGGGAACGAGCAGTACTTC. It codes for CASSWDTGNEQYF.